Listed below are T cell receptor beta chains from one sample, sequenced in a study of blood T cells in healthy people across ages. TCRdb re-called the 5' RACE reads with MiXCR, one entry per CDR3 protein. The table lists about 780,000 distinct CDR3 sequences, around 25% of them singletons. The data were also submitted as part of a second study, on T cells of mothers and their children.

The sequenced sample consisted of blood. The origin of the receptors is a boy younger than 18 in good health. The conserved cysteine and the conserved F or W are not part of the CDR3 here.

v_call cdr3_aa
TRBV6-1 ASSRDRGNYEQY
TRBV30 AWEMGQGALYGYT
TRBV3-1 ASSQDWLADYNEQF
TRBV28 ASSAGRGPNNEQF
TRBV21-1 ASSKALPGGRGTGELF
TRBV12-3/TRBV12-4 ASSMPTSGANVLT
TRBV7-2 ASSSAPARGEQY
TRBV28 ASSLSTRQGVYNEQF
TRBV5-1 ASSTTGEHQPQH
TRBV2 ASSHRTGDIPPGSYNEQF
TRBV4-1 ASSQIDRDQETQY
TRBV5-1 ASSTRDRGRSGNTIY
TRBV20-1 SALSRTASNQPQH
TRBV28 ATVQGNYGYT
TRBV2 ASSVLGNGYT
TRBV6-2/TRBV6-3 ASSYPIDENTEAF
TRBV4-1 ASSQMGDIGQPQH
TRBV12-3/TRBV12-4 ASSRPGGAGELF
TRBV7-2 ASSLTGDPTAEAF
TRBV5-1 ASSLAGEINIQY
TRBV13 ASSLILAGGVGDTQY
TRBV2 ASSVGGDYEQY
TRBV6-5 ASSYSTPDTYTGELF
TRBV6-5 ASSSGTVNEKLF
TRBV6-2/TRBV6-3 ASSHSAASTDTQY
TRBV10-3 AISASGSSGANVLT
TRBV28 ASSLNGLAGAQETQY
TRBV5-1 ASSSGPKNTEAF
TRBV7-9 ASSPRTVSTDTQY
TRBV6-6 ASSHLTDTQY
TRBV6-5 ASSSRAGGTYEQY
TRBV12-3/TRBV12-4 ASSLASRGLLYAKNIQY
TRBV29-1 SVEVAGQTYNEQF
TRBV7-9 ASSPRQKETQY
TRBV18 ASSPRVSGAERQF
TRBV20-1 SAPLAGGPPQY
TRBV13 ASSLAGTGGRYT
TRBV7-9 ASSPDGQRETQY